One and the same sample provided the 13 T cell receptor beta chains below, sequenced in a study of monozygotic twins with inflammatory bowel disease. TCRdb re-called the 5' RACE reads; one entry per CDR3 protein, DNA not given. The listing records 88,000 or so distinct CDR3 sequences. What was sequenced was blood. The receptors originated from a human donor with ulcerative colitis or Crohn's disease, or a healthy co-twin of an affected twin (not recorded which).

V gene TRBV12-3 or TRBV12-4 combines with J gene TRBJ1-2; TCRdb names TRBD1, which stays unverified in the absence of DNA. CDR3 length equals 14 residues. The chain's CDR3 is CASSLAGGNYGYTF.

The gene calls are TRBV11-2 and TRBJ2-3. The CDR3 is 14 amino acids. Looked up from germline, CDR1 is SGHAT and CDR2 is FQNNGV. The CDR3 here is CASSLVIGTDTQYF. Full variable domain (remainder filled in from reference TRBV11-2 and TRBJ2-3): EAGVAQSPRYKIIEKRQSVAFWCNPISGHATLYWYQQILGQGPKLLIQFQNNGVVDDSQLPKDRFSAERLKGVDSTLKIQPAKLEDSAVYLCASSLVIGTDTQYFGPGTRLTVL.

Here the CDR3 reads CASRSSGWGSYEQYF. The chain joins TRBV6-1 to TRBJ2-7. This CDR3 is 15 amino acids long. CDR1 is MNHNS, CDR2 SASEGT, per germline.

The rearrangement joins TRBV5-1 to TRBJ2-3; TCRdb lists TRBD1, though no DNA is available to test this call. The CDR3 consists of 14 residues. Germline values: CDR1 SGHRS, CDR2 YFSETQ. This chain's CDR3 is CVSSQGGSTDTQYF.

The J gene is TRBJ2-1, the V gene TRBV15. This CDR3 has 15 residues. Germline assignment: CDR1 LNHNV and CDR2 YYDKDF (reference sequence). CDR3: CATSRFLEPYNEQFF.

The CDR3 loop reads CASSPPGDGNTIYF. The V gene is TRBV5-1, the J gene TRBJ1-3; TCRdb selects TRBD1, and the lack of DNA leaves this call unchecked. CDR3 length: 14 amino acids. The germline CDR1 and CDR2 sequences are SGHRS and YFSETQ.

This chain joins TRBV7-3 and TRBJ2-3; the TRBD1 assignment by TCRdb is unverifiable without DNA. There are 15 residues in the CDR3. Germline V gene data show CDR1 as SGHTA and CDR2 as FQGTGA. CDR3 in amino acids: CASSRFGGRPDTQYF. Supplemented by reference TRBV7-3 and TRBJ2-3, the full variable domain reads GAGVSQTPSNKVTEKGKYVELRCDPISGHTALYWYRQSLGQGPEFLIYFQGTGAADDSGLPNDRFFAVRPEGSVSTLKIQRTERGDSAVYLCASSRFGGRPDTQYFGPGTRLTVL.

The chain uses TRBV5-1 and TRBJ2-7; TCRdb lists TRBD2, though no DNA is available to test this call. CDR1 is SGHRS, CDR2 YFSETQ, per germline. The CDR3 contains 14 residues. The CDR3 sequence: CASRTITGSYEQYF.

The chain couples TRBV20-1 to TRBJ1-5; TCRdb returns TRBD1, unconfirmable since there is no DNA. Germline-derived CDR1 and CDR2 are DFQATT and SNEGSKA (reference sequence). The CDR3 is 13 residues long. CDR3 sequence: CSAGGTNNQPQHF.

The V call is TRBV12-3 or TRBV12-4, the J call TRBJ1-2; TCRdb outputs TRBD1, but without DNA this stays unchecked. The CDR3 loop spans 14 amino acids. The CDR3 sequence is CASTPGRSWYGYTF.

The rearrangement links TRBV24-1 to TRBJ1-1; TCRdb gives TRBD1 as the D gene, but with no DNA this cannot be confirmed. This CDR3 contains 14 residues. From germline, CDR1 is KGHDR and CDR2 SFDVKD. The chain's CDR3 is CATSAPGTARGAFF.

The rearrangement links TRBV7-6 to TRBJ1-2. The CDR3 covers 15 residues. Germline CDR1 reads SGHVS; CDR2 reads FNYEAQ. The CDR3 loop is CASSRGIGANYGYTF.

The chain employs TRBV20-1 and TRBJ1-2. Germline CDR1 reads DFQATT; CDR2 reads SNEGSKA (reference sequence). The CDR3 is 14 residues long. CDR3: CSALQTSVGYGYTF.